This TCR beta chain was obtained from a study of post-analysis software for immune sequencing data. Study background: Included among the disease courses, which were recorded for the cohort, were relapsing-remitting, secondary progressive and progressive-relapsing multiple sclerosis.

This CDR3 has 13 residues. V was pared by 6 bases and J by 6 bases, with 11 bases between. This clonotype was seen just once. No antigen is known for it. Study results and caveats: Controls showed significantly higher normalized Chao1 diversity than did multiple sclerosis patients. Elevated frequency relative to controls characterized several TRBV segments in patients, TRBV5-6, TRBV5-1 and TRBV20-1 among them.

The TCR beta cDNA libraries contained unique molecular identifiers. From approximately 0.95 to 9.8 million T cells, roughly 0.5 million cDNA molecules were obtained. A single record per CDR3 protein comes from TCRdb applying MiXCR to the PCR reads. The table lists hundreds of thousands of distinct CDR3 sequences, 55% to 60% of them singletons. This clonotype was sampled from a girl aged 2-10 years with multiple sclerosis. The specimen sequenced was blood. V gene TRBV12-3 or TRBV12-4 combines with J gene TRBJ1-4; D is perhaps TRBD1 (5 bases). The CDR3, as DNA: TGTGCCAGCAGAGACAGAGCCTATGAAAAACTGTTTTTT. This sequence encodes CASRDRAYEKLFF.